A selection of T cell receptor beta chains follows, all from one sample in a study of blood T cell dynamics during melanoma immunotherapy. The protocol was immunoSEQ multiplex PCR, while the TCRdb copy is restricted to in-frame clones and leaves out a portion. In the table there are 9,500 to 14,000 clones, around 78% of which are singletons. Sequencing was performed on blood, taken from a patient treated with checkpoint blockade. Every receptor here comes from a human donor with melanoma. The CDR3 runs from the conserved cysteine through the conserved F or W. The D gene is left open where the match is weak.

j_call: TRBJ2-5
d_call: -
v_call: TRBV7-6
cdr3_aa: CASSFPRSASQETQYF

j_call: TRBJ2-3
d_call: -
v_call: TRBV9
cdr3_aa: CASSGGGTDTQYF

j_call: TRBJ2-1
d_call: -
v_call: TRBV29-1
cdr3_aa: CSVEDTGTLYNEQFF

j_call: TRBJ1-5
d_call: -
v_call: TRBV27
cdr3_aa: CASSSLGGSKNQPQHF

j_call: TRBJ2-2
d_call: TRBD1
v_call: TRBV6-1
cdr3_aa: CASSDYRGAGGSTGELFF

j_call: TRBJ1-3
d_call: TRBD1
v_call: TRBV7-8
cdr3_aa: CASSVGQGANTIYF

j_call: TRBJ2-2
d_call: TRBD1
v_call: TRBV6-5
cdr3_aa: CASNRGLDTGELFF

j_call: TRBJ1-1
d_call: -
v_call: TRBV28
cdr3_aa: CASSFPSRATEAFF

j_call: TRBJ2-2
d_call: TRBD2
v_call: TRBV19
cdr3_aa: CASRPGTSIYGGELFF

j_call: TRBJ2-7
d_call: -
v_call: TRBV7-2
cdr3_aa: CASSPTGQTAYEQYF

j_call: TRBJ1-2
d_call: TRBD1
v_call: TRBV7-3
cdr3_aa: CASSTSLGGDGYTF

j_call: TRBJ2-5
d_call: TRBD2
v_call: TRBV5-1
cdr3_aa: CASSLKRGGRETQYF

j_call: TRBJ1-5
d_call: TRBD1
v_call: TRBV28
cdr3_aa: CASSRTGTAAGAQHF

j_call: TRBJ2-2
d_call: -
v_call: TRBV19
cdr3_aa: CASTRKGKGGAVTGELFF

j_call: TRBJ1-1
d_call: -
v_call: TRBV4-2
cdr3_aa: CASSPVPGSEAFF

j_call: TRBJ2-7
d_call: TRBD2
v_call: TRBV11-2
cdr3_aa: CASSQRGSGRAEEQYF

j_call: TRBJ2-5
d_call: -
v_call: TRBV30
cdr3_aa: CAWSVGGGGRDQYF

j_call: TRBJ2-6
d_call: -
v_call: TRBV5-5
cdr3_aa: CASSLVAGTGANVLTF

j_call: TRBJ2-1
d_call: -
v_call: TRBV4-2
cdr3_aa: CASSQDYGSSYNEQFF

j_call: TRBJ2-3
d_call: -
v_call: TRBV13
cdr3_aa: CASNPPGGPSTDTQYF

j_call: TRBJ1-5
d_call: TRBD1
v_call: TRBV4-2
cdr3_aa: CASSSGQGGQPQHF

j_call: TRBJ2-2
d_call: -
v_call: TRBV18
cdr3_aa: CASSPNGPTSATGELFF

j_call: TRBJ1-2
d_call: -
v_call: TRBV28
cdr3_aa: CASRYTGMYGYTF

j_call: TRBJ1-5
d_call: TRBD1
v_call: TRBV7-2
cdr3_aa: CASSLQGALYQPQHF

j_call: TRBJ1-1
d_call: TRBD1
v_call: TRBV7-6
cdr3_aa: CASSLGQGESSFF

j_call: TRBJ2-1
d_call: TRBD1
v_call: TRBV28
cdr3_aa: CASSDRADNEQFF

j_call: TRBJ1-3
d_call: -
v_call: TRBV7-3
cdr3_aa: CASSLSSGNTIYF

j_call: TRBJ1-6
d_call: TRBD1
v_call: TRBV6-5
cdr3_aa: CASSYAAGGRSPLHF

j_call: TRBJ1-4
d_call: -
v_call: TRBV19
cdr3_aa: CASSTHEEKLFF

j_call: TRBJ1-5
d_call: -
v_call: TRBV4-2
cdr3_aa: CASSQDWTAYSNQPQHF

j_call: TRBJ2-1
d_call: TRBD2
v_call: TRBV28
cdr3_aa: CASNTPGREEQFF

j_call: TRBJ1-1
d_call: TRBD1
v_call: TRBV7-9
cdr3_aa: CASSSSGTGRNTEAFF

j_call: TRBJ1-4
d_call: TRBD1
v_call: TRBV2
cdr3_aa: CASSGQGGEKLFF

j_call: TRBJ1-6
d_call: TRBD1
v_call: TRBV11-2
cdr3_aa: CASSSRTGNSPLHF

j_call: TRBJ2-7
d_call: TRBD1
v_call: TRBV11-3
cdr3_aa: CASSLGDRGFYEQYF

j_call: TRBJ1-4
d_call: TRBD1
v_call: TRBV28
cdr3_aa: CASRGRDRGLSNEKLFF